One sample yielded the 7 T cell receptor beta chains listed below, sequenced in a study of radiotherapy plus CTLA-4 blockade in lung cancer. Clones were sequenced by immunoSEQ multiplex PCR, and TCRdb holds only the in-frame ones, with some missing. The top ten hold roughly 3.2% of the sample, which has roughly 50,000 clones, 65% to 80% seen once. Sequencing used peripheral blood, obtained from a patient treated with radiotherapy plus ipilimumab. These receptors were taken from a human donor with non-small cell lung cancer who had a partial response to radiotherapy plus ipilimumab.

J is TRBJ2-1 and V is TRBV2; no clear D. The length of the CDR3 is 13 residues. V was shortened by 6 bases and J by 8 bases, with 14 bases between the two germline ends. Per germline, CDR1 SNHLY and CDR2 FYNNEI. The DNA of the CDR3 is TGTGCCAGCAGAAATAATAGCTTCGATGAGCAGTTCTTC. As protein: CASRNNSFDEQFF.

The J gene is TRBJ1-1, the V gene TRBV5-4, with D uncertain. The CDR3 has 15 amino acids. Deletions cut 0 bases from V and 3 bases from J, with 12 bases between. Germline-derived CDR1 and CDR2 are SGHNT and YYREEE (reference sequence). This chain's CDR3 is CASSLGAHTDTEAFF. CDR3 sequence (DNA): TGTGCCAGCAGCTTGGGGGCCCATACGGACACTGAAGCTTTCTTT.

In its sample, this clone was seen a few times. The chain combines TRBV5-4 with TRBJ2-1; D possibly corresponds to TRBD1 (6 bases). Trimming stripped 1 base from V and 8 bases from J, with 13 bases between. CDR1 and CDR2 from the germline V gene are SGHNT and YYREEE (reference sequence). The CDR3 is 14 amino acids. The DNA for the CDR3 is TGTGCCAGCAGCTTGACGACACAGGGCCATGAGCAGTTCTTC. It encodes CASSLTTQGHEQFF.

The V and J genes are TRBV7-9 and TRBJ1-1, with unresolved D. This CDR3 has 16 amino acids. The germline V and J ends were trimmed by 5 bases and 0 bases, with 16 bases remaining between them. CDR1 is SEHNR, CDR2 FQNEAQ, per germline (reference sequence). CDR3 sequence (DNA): TGTGCCAGCAGCCCGCCGGGAGCTTGGATGAACACTGAAGCTTTCTTT. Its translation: CASSPPGAWMNTEAFF.

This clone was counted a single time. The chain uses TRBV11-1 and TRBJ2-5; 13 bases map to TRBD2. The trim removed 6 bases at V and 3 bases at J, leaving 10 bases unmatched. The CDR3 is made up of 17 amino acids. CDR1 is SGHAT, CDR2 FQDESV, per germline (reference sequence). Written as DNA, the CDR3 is TGTGCCAGCAGTGTCGGGGGGGGACTAGCGGGGAAAGAGACCCAGTACTTC. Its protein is CASSVGGGLAGKETQYF.

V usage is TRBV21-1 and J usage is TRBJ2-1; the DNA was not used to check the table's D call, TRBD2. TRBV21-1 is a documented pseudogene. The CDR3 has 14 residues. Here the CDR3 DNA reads TGTGCCAGCAGCATTGGGGGGGATTACAATGAGCAGTTCTTC. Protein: CASSIGGDYNEQFF.

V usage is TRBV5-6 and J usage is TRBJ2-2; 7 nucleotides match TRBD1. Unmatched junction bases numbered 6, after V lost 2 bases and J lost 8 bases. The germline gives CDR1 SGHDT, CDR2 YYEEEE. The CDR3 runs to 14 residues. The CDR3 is CASSFGQDRGELFF. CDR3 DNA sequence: TGTGCCAGCAGCTTCGGACAGGACCGTGGGGAGCTGTTTTTT.